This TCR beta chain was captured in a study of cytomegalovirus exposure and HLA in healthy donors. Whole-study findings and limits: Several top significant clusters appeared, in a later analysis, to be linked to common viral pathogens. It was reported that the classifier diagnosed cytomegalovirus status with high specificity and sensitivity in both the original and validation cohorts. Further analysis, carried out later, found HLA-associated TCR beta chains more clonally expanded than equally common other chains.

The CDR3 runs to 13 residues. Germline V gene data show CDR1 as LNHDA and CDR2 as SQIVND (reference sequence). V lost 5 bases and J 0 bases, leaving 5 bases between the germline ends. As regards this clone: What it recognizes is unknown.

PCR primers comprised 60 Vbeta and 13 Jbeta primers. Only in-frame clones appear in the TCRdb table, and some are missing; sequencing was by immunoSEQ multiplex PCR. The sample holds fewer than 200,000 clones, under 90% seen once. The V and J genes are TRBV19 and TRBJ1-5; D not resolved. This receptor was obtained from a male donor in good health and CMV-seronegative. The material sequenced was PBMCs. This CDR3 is CASSDNSNQPQHF. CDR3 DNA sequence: TGTGCCAGTAGTGACAATAGCAATCAGCCCCAGCATTTT.